Described below is a single T cell receptor (beta chain) sequence and its context. The antigen is undetermined. A junction end diverges from the germline sequence, so it may reflect a read error. PCR was performed a second time for about 7 to 12 cycles using a sample-barcoded 5' primer and a J-beta primer mix. TCRdb re-called the 5' RACE reads with MiXCR, one entry per CDR3 protein. The sample has about 770,000 distinct CDR3 sequences; around 45% are singletons. This entry is derived from a study of blood T cells in healthy people across ages. Study results and caveats: Relative to aged donors, long-lived donors carried more naive CD4+ cells and displayed higher diversity. Investigators treated diversity estimates from one million T cells as underestimates. Correlation between TCR beta diversity and naive T cell percentage was strong.

This CDR3 is 15 amino acids long. The TCR originated in a man aged 60 to 69 in good health. Sequenced material: blood. J is TRBJ2-7 and V is TRBV12-3 or TRBV12-4; a possible D gene is TRBD2 (7 bases). The CDR3 loop reads CASSLGRGAVYEQCF. The CDR3 coding sequence is TGTGCCAGCAGTTTAGGTCGGGGGGCCGTGTACGAGCAGTGCTTC.